Reported below is one T cell receptor (beta chain). Its antigen is currently unknown. The V and J ends lost 6 bases and 6 bases, in that order; junction bases with no gene match: 9. This CDR3 is 16 amino acids long. Germline V gives CDR1 SNHLY, CDR2 FYNNEI. Those donating, healthy Caucasian individuals from Russia, were aged about 6 to 95. The sample belongs to a study of blood T cells in healthy people across ages. Overall study findings and caveats: The fall in TCR beta diversity per million T cells was roughly linear with age. With donor CMV status unknown, expanded clonotype changes were possibly confounded. There were more naive CD4+ cells and higher diversity in long-lived donors than in aged donors.

Combining a sample-barcoded 5' primer with a J-beta primer mix, a second PCR ran for 7 to 11 cycles. One entry per CDR3 protein, called by TCRdb with MiXCR from the 5' RACE reads. The repertoire consists of about 750,000 distinct CDR3 sequences, with approximately 53% occurring once and the leading ten covering approximately 41%. The chain carries TRBV2 and TRBJ2-1; 12 positions match TRBD2. What was sequenced was blood. The receptor was isolated from a man at least 80 years old in good health. The DNA of the CDR3 is TGTGCCAGCAGCGATGGACTAGCGGGATTCATCAATGAGCAGTTCTTC. Its translation is CASSDGLAGFINEQFF. Full variable domain (outside the CDR3, taken from reference TRBV2 and TRBJ2-1): EPEVTQTPSHQVTQMGQEVILRCVPISNHLYFYWYRQILGQKVEFLVSFYNNEISEKSEIFDDQFSVERPDGSNFTLKIRSTKLEDSAMYFCASSDGLAGFINEQFFGPGTRLTVL.